A selection of T cell receptor beta chains follows, all from one sample in a study of Ad26.COV2.S vaccination and SARS-CoV-2 variants. Repertoires were generated with immunoSEQ multiplex PCR, while TCRdb's copy carries only in-frame clones and drops some. The table shows some 390,000 clones, with 75% to 90% occurring only once. Sequencing was performed on peripheral blood, taken in a trial of Ad26.COV2.S vaccine versus placebo. The receptors stem from a person aged 18 to 65 who received the Ad26.COV2.S COVID-19 vaccine or a placebo. Both conserved end residues are part of each CDR3. Fields, in order: V gene, J gene, CDR3 protein.

v_call: TRBV2; j_call: TRBJ2-7; cdr3_aa: CASSGGASVSYEQYF
v_call: TRBV19; j_call: TRBJ2-3; cdr3_aa: CASSLREADTQYF
v_call: TRBV7-2; j_call: TRBJ1-5; cdr3_aa: CASSLEDKRPQHF
v_call: TRBV14; j_call: TRBJ2-2; cdr3_aa: CASSQRTGANTGELFF
v_call: TRBV7-8; j_call: TRBJ1-2; cdr3_aa: CASSSPTGYGYTF
v_call: TRBV11-2; j_call: TRBJ2-1; cdr3_aa: CASSSVSSYNEQFF
v_call: TRBV6-5; j_call: TRBJ1-2; cdr3_aa: CASSYPRDRGGYGYTF
v_call: TRBV6-5; j_call: TRBJ2-7; cdr3_aa: CASRLPGLPPYEQYF
v_call: TRBV6-5; j_call: TRBJ1-1; cdr3_aa: CASKEQGRDTEAFF
v_call: TRBV7-3; j_call: TRBJ2-5; cdr3_aa: CASSPGGGETQYF
v_call: TRBV7-2; j_call: TRBJ2-7; cdr3_aa: CASSPRGPGTYEQYF
v_call: TRBV27; j_call: TRBJ2-2; cdr3_aa: CASSAGDTGELFF
v_call: TRBV28; j_call: TRBJ2-7; cdr3_aa: CASSSPSSGRASHEQYF
v_call: TRBV7-9; j_call: TRBJ2-1; cdr3_aa: CASSLQEFNEQFF
v_call: TRBV18; j_call: TRBJ2-5; cdr3_aa: CASSPLFGSETQYF
v_call: TRBV6-2/TRBV6-3; j_call: TRBJ2-4; cdr3_aa: CASSTRNRGNIQYF
v_call: TRBV6-4; j_call: TRBJ2-7; cdr3_aa: CASSRLAGESYEQYF
v_call: TRBV19; j_call: TRBJ2-2; cdr3_aa: CALRTSTGELFF
v_call: TRBV7-2; j_call: TRBJ1-1; cdr3_aa: CASSRRIVNTEAFF
v_call: TRBV30; j_call: TRBJ1-2; cdr3_aa: CAYGQGQPTGYTF
v_call: TRBV27; j_call: TRBJ2-3; cdr3_aa: CASSLLGQLWRTDTQYF
v_call: TRBV10-3; j_call: TRBJ2-7; cdr3_aa: CAIRETSGSYEQYF
v_call: TRBV6-5; j_call: TRBJ2-3; cdr3_aa: CASSPTEVTDTQYF
v_call: TRBV27; j_call: TRBJ1-1; cdr3_aa: CASSKATGNTEAFF
v_call: TRBV19; j_call: TRBJ2-3; cdr3_aa: CASSIGKTQYF
v_call: TRBV7-2; j_call: TRBJ2-3; cdr3_aa: CASSYRTSGDTQYF
v_call: TRBV19; j_call: TRBJ2-3; cdr3_aa: CASSIRGSSTDTQYF
v_call: TRBV19; j_call: TRBJ2-3; cdr3_aa: CASSPPIRPGVPDTQYF